This TCR beta chain derives from a study of technical replicates of blood from a few donors. Using immunoSEQ multiplex PCR, the repertoire was profiled, and TCRdb retains in-frame clones only, with some absent. The sample holds about 12,000 clones, about 86% seen once. Germline V gene lookup returns CDR1 ENHRY and CDR2 SYGVKD. The CDR3 is 16 residues long. The V segment lost 4 bases and the J segment 7 bases; nucleotides outside the gene matches: 8. The material sequenced was PBMCs. The V and J genes are TRBV10-3 and TRBJ2-1; 12 bases align to TRBD1. The receptor was derived from a human donor in good health. CDR3 sequence reads: CAISGAGTGGMNEQFF. The CDR3 DNA sequence: TGTGCCATCAGTGGGGCCGGGACAGGGGGCATGAATGAGCAGTTCTTC.